The 8 T cell receptor beta chains below all came from one sample that was sequenced in a study of shared clonotypes between healthy human individuals. Here immunoSEQ multiplex PCR was the method, and the copy in TCRdb shows in-frame clones only, minus some. This table has approximately 740,000 clones, about 74% appearing once. The sample consisted of memory CD4+ T cells sorted from blood. Subset given: CD45RA-negative fraction. The receptors here all came from a woman in her thirties in good health.

The chain is built from TRBV30 and TRBJ2-7, with no clear D. Germline CDR1 is GTSNPN and CDR2 is SVGIG (reference sequence). The V gene lost 0 bases and the J gene lost 12 bases, with 12 bases spanning the gap. There are 11 residues in the CDR3. CDR3 in amino acids: CAWSVGSSLYF. CDR3 DNA sequence: TGTGCCTGGAGTGTTGGAAGTTCTCTGTACTTC.

A remark on this clone: With only one base between it and a far larger clone, this is likely a read error. V is TRBV7-8 and J is TRBJ2-1; TRBD2 is a possible D gene (6 bases). V dropped 7 bases and J dropped 10 bases, with 20 bases sitting between them. CDR3 size: 14 residues. CDR1 and CDR2 from the germline V gene are SGHVS and FQNEAQ. DNA of the CDR3: TGTGCCAGCACCGGGACCTGGCGGGAAGTAGAGCAGTTCTTC. Protein sequence: CASTGTWREVEQFF.

For this clone: This sample includes further DNA sequences coding for the same CDR3. The chain has TRBV28 and TRBJ1-2, with 8 nucleotides matching TRBD1. Germline V gene data show CDR1 as MDHEN and CDR2 as SYDVKM. The CDR3 consists of 14 residues. V gave up 5 bases and J gave up 4 bases; unmatched junction bases: 6. The CDR3 is CASSPGGVFYGYTF. CDR3 nucleotides: TGTGCCAGCAGTCCAGGGGGCGTCTTCTATGGCTACACCTTC.

This clone was seen only a few times. The chain has TRBV20-1 and TRBJ2-2; D ambiguous. V was clipped by 5 bases and J by 7 bases, with 8 bases between them. This CDR3 is 11 amino acids long. CDR1 and CDR2 (germline): DFQATT, SNEGSKA (reference sequence). The CDR3 sequence: CSAAPIGELFF. The DNA for the CDR3 is TGCAGTGCTGCACCGATCGGGGAGCTGTTTTTT.

The V and J genes are TRBV5-1 and TRBJ2-1; D call uncertain. Trimming left V 0 bases short and J 6 bases short, with 7 bases between. The CDR3 has 13 residues. Germline CDR1 is SGHRS and CDR2 is YFSETQ. This CDR3 is CASSLVLGNEQFF. For the CDR3, the DNA is TGCGCCAGCAGCTTGGTCCTTGGCAATGAGCAGTTCTTC.

V gene TRBV6-6 combines with J gene TRBJ2-2, with a possible D match to TRBD2 (6 bases). Germline V gene sequence: CDR1 MNHNY, CDR2 SVGAGI (reference sequence). The CDR3 loop spans 14 amino acids. V shed 6 bases and J shed 1 base, with 9 bases lying between them. CDR3 sequence reads: CASSISGNTGELFF. Written as DNA, the CDR3 is TGTGCCAGCAGCATTAGCGGGAACACCGGGGAGCTGTTTTTT.

This clone appeared a single time. The chain links TRBV6-1 to TRBJ2-3, with 11 nucleotides matching TRBD1. The V gene end was trimmed by 7 bases and the J gene end by 7 bases; junction bases not matched to a gene: 10. Per the germline V gene, CDR1 is MNHNS and CDR2 is SASEGT. This CDR3 is 15 amino acids long. This chain's CDR3 is CASKGQGAILNTQYF. Here the CDR3 DNA reads TGTGCCAGCAAAGGACAGGGGGCGATCCTAAATACGCAGTATTTT.

The chain combines TRBV7-8 with TRBJ2-2; 7 bases agree with TRBD2. CDR1 and CDR2 (germline): SGHVS, FQNEAQ. With V trimmed by 1 base and J by 1 base, 3 bases remained unmatched. The CDR3 runs to 16 residues. CDR3 DNA sequence: TGTGCCAGCAGCTTAGAGGAGCGGGGGAACACCGGGGAGCTGTTTTTT. It yields the protein CASSLEERGNTGELFF.